This TCR beta chain was profiled in a study of OX40 agonist ivuxolimab in advanced cancers. At the level of the study: Earlier treatment with anti-PD-1, anti-PD-L1 or anti-CTLA-4 was permitted, and less than 50% had received some. Study-wide results and caveats: At doses 0.1 to 3.0 mg/kg, CD4+ and CD8+ clones expanded. Low levels of normalized T-cell clonal expansion also appeared in some nonresponders.

Blood samples were obtained at baseline, cycle 4 day 1, and cycle 7 day 1. A note on this clone: Its target is unknown.

Trimming stripped 0 bases from V and 0 bases from J, with 13 bases between. The CDR3 consists of 17 residues. Germline V gene data show CDR1 as SGHKS and CDR2 as YYEKEE (reference sequence). Clones were sequenced by immunoSEQ multiplex PCR, and TCRdb holds only the in-frame ones, with some missing. The sample yields approximately 68,000 clones, more than 90% seen once. Sequenced material: CD4+ or CD8+ T cells sorted from blood, taken in a trial of the OX40 agonist ivuxolimab. J is TRBJ2-1 and V is TRBV5-5; no clear D. This clonotype originated in an adult with an advanced solid tumor such as melanoma, head and neck, liver or kidney cancer. The CDR3 region is CASSLEYGPSSYNEQFF. CDR3 DNA sequence: TGTGCCAGCAGCTTGGAGTACGGGCCGAGCTCCTACAATGAGCAGTTCTTC.